A selection of T cell receptor beta chains follows, all from one sample in a study of cytomegalovirus exposure and HLA in healthy donors. Produced via immunoSEQ multiplex PCR; TCRdb's table is partial and in-frame only. The table records 40,000 or so clones, 74% of them present only once. The material sequenced was PBMCs. The source is a man aged 30-40 years in good health and CMV-seronegative. Both conserved end residues are part of each CDR3. A D gene is named only where the DNA matches it firmly. Only some rows state a clone size, as once, few, many or a class for expanded clones.

V: TRBV9
D: .
J: TRBJ2-1
size: .
CDR3: CASSVSTSRGREQFF
DNA: TGTGCCAGCAGCGTGTCTACATCAAGGGGCCGGGAGCAGTTCTTC

V: TRBV2
D: TRBD2
J: TRBJ2-5
size: .
CDR3: CASGGTSGGMGETQYF
DNA: TGTGCCAGCGGGGGGACTAGCGGGGGTATGGGGGAGACCCAGTACTTC

V: TRBV11-2
D: TRBD2
J: TRBJ2-5
size: .
CDR3: CASSIRLAGETQYF
DNA: TGTGCCAGCAGCATCCGACTAGCGGGTGAGACCCAGTACTTC

V: TRBV6-1
D: TRBD2
J: TRBJ2-5
size: .
CDR3: CASSEARGLGETQYF
DNA: TGTGCCAGCAGTGAAGCGAGGGGACTAGGGGAGACCCAGTACTTC

V: TRBV9
D: TRBD2
J: TRBJ2-5
size: .
CDR3: CASSRESGGRGVNLPETQYF
DNA: TGTGCCAGCAGCCGGGAGAGTGGCGGGAGAGGAGTCAACCTTCCGGAGACCCAGTACTTC

V: TRBV11-2
D: TRBD1
J: TRBJ2-7
size: .
CDR3: CASSLENRGPEQYF
DNA: TGTGCCAGCAGCTTAGAAAACAGGGGGCCCGAGCAGTACTTC

V: TRBV5-1
D: TRBD1
J: TRBJ1-5
size: .
CDR3: CASSPGQGVNQPQHF
DNA: TGCGCCAGCAGCCCGGGACAGGGGGTCAATCAGCCCCAGCATTTT

V: TRBV2
D: TRBD1
J: TRBJ2-5
size: .
CDR3: CASSEAFSDRGRETQYF
DNA: TGTGCCAGCAGTGAAGCGTTCAGTGACAGGGGGCGAGAGACCCAGTACTTC

V: TRBV6-5
D: .
J: TRBJ1-1
size: .
CDR3: CASSYPGGEAFF
DNA: TGTGCCAGCAGTTACCCGGGCGGGGAAGCTTTCTTT

V: TRBV2
D: TRBD1
J: TRBJ2-7
size: .
CDR3: CASSSGTGPFYEQYF
DNA: TGTGCCAGCAGTTCGGGGACAGGCCCCTTCTACGAGCAGTACTTC

V: TRBV7-9
D: TRBD1
J: TRBJ2-2
size: .
CDR3: CAGRGTGGTGELFF
DNA: TGTGCCGGGAGAGGGACAGGCGGTACCGGGGAGCTGTTTTTT

V: TRBV13
D: TRBD2
J: TRBJ2-3
size: .
CDR3: CASSPGTSGATDTQYF
DNA: TGTGCCAGCAGCCCTGGGACTAGCGGGGCGACAGATACGCAGTATTTT

V: TRBV6-6
D: .
J: TRBJ2-7
size: few
CDR3: CASSPVGLRAYEQYF
DNA: TGTGCCAGCAGCCCCGTCGGCCTACGGGCCTACGAGCAGTACTTC

V: TRBV14
D: .
J: TRBJ2-1
size: .
CDR3: CASSQEVPSLPPREQFF
DNA: TGTGCCAGCAGCCAAGAAGTACCGTCCCTACCCCCCCGCGAGCAGTTCTTC

V: TRBV5-1
D: TRBD2
J: TRBJ2-1
size: .
CDR3: CASKIRLAGGPSGYNEQFF
DNA: TGCGCCAGCAAAATAAGACTAGCGGGAGGGCCCTCGGGATACAATGAGCAGTTCTTC

V: TRBV6-5
D: TRBD1
J: TRBJ1-5
size: .
CDR3: CASSMTGKQPQHF
DNA: TGTGCCAGCAGCATGACAGGGAAACAGCCCCAGCATTTT

V: TRBV11-1
D: .
J: TRBJ2-1
size: .
CDR3: CASSPGKGVRNEQFF
DNA: TGTGCCAGCAGCCCGGGGAAGGGAGTGCGCAATGAGCAGTTCTTC

V: TRBV21-1
D: .
J: TRBJ2-7
size: .
CDR3: CASHGTGGQSRYEQYF
DNA: TGTGCCAGCCACGGGACAGGGGGCCAAAGCCGCTACGAGCAGTACTTC